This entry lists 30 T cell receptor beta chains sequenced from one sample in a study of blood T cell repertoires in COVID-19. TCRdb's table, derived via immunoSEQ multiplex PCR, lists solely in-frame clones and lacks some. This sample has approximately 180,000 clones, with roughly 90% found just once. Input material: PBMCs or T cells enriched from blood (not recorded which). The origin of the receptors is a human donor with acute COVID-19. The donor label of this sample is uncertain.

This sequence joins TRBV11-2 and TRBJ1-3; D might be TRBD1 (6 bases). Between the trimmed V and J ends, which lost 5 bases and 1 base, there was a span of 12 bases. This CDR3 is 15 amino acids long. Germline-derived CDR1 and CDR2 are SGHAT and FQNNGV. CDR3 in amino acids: CASSPRGESGNTIYF. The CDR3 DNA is TGTGCCAGCAGCCCCAGGGGAGAGTCTGGAAACACCATATATTTT. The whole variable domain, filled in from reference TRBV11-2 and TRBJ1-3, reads EAGVAQSPRYKIIEKRQSVAFWCNPISGHATLYWYQQILGQGPKLLIQFQNNGVVDDSQLPKDRFSAERLKGVDSTLKIQPAKLEDSAVYLCASSPRGESGNTIYFGEGSWLTVV.

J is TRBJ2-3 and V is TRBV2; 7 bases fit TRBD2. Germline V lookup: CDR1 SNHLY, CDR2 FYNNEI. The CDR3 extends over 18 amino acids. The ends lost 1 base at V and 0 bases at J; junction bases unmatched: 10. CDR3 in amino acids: CASSEEHQGAGSTDTQYF. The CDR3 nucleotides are TGTGCCAGCAGTGAAGAGCATCAAGGAGCGGGGAGCACAGATACGCAGTATTTT.

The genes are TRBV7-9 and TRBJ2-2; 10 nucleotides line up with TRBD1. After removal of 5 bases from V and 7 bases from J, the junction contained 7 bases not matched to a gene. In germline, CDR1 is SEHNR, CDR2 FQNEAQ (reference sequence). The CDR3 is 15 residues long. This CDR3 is CASSRPDRGGGELFF. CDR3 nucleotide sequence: TGTGCCAGCAGCCGACCGGACAGGGGGGGCGGGGAGCTGTTTTTT.

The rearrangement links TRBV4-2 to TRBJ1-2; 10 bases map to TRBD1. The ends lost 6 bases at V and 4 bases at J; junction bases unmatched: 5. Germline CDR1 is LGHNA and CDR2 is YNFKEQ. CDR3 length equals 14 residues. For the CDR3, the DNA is TGTGCCAGCAGGGGACAGGGGACGCGCTATGGCTACACCTTC. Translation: CASRGQGTRYGYTF.

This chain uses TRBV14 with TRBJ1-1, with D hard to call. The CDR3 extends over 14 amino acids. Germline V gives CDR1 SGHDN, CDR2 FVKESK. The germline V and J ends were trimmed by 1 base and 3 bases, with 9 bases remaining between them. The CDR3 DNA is TGTGCCAGCAGCCAAGCTGTGCGCCACACTGAAGCTTTCTTT. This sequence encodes CASSQAVRHTEAFF.

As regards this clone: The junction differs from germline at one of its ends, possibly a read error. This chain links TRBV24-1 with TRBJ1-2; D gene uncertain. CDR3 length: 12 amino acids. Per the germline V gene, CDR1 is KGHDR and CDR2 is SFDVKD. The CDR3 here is CATSGRDYGYTF. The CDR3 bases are TGTGCCACGAGTGGACGGGACTATGGCTACACCTTC.

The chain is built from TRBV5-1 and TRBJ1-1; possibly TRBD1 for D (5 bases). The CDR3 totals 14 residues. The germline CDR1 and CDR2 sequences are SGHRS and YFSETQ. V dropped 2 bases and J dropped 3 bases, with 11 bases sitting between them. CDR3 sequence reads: CASSLSGGDTEAFF. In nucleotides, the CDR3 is TGCGCCAGCAGCTTATCGGGAGGGGACACTGAAGCTTTCTTT.

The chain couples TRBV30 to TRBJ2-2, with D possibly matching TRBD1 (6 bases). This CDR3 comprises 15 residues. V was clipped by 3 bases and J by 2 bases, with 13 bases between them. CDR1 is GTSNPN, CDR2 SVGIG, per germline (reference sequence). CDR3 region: CAWRLQGINTGELFF. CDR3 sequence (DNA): TGTGCCTGGAGGCTACAGGGAATCAACACCGGGGAGCTGTTTTTT.

The CDR3, as DNA: TGTGCCAGCACCATACAGGCGCAGAACACTGAAGCTTTCTTT. Translated: CASTIQAQNTEAFF. The V and J genes are TRBV7-9 and TRBJ1-1; maybe TRBD1 (5 bases). V was cut by 7 bases and J by 1 base, with 13 bases left in between. This CDR3 has 14 residues. The V gene's germline CDR1 is SEHNR and CDR2 FQNEAQ (reference sequence).

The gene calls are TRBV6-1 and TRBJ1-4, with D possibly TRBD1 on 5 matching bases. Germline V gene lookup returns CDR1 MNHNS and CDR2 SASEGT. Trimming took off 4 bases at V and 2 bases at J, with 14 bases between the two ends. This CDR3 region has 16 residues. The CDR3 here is CASSGNVGHTNEKLFF. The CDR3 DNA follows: TGTGCCAGCAGTGGTAATGTTGGACATACTAATGAAAAACTGTTTTTT.

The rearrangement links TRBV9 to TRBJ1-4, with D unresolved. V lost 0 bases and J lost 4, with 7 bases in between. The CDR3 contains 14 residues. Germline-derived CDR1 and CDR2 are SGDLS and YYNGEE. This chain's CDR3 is CASSVDSRNEKLFF. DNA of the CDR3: TGTGCCAGCAGCGTAGACAGCCGTAATGAAAAACTGTTTTTT.

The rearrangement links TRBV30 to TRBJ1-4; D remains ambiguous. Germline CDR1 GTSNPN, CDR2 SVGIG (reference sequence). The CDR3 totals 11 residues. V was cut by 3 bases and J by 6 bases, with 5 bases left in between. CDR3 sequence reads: CAWSEDEKLFF. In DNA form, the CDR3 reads TGTGCCTGGAGCGAGGATGAAAAACTGTTTTTT.

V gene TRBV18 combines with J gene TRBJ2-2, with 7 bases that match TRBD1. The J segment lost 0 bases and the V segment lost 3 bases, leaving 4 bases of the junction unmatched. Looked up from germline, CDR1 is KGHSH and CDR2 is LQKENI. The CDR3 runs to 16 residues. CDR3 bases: TGTGCCAGCTCACCCAGGGGGTTTCCGAACACCGGGGAGCTGTTTTTT. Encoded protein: CASSPRGFPNTGELFF.

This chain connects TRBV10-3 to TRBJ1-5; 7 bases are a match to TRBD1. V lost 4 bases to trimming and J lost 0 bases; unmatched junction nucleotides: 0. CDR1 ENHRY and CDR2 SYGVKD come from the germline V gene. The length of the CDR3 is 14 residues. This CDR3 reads CAISGDSSNQPQHF. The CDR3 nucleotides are TGTGCCATCAGTGGGGACAGTAGCAATCAGCCCCAGCATTTT.

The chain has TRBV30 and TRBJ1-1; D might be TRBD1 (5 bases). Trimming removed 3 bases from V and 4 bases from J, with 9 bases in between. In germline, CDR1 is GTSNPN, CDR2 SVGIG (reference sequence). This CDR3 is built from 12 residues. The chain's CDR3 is CAWRGQGTEAFF. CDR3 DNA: TGTGCCTGGAGAGGGCAGGGCACTGAAGCTTTCTTT.

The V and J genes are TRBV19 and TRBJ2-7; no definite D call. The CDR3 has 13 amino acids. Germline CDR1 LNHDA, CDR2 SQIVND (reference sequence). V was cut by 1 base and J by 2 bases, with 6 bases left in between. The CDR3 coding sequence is TGTGCCAGTAGTATAGGCGAGACCTACGAGCAGTACTTC. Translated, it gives CASSIGETYEQYF. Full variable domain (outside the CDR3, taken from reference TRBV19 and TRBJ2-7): DGGITQSPKYLFRKEGQNVTLSCEQNLNHDAMYWYRQDPGQGLRLIYYSQIVNDFQKGDIAEGYSVSREKKESFPLTVTSAQKNPTAFYLCASSIGETYEQYFGPGTRLTVT.

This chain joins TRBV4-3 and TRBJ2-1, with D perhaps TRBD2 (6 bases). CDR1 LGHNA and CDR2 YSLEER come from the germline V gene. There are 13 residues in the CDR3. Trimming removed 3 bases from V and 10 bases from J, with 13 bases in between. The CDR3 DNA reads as TGCGCCAGCAGCCAGGGGACTCCCGGGGAGCAGTTCTTC. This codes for CASSQGTPGEQFF.

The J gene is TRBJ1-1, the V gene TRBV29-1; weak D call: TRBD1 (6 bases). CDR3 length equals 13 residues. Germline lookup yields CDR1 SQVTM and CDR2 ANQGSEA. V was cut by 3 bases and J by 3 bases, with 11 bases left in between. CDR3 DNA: TGCAGCGTTGAGGGAGGGGGGCACACTGAAGCTTTCTTT. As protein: CSVEGGGHTEAFF.

Here the CDR3 DNA reads TGTGCCAGCAGTTCCACGGGGGTTTTGGGAGATACGCAGTATTTT. Amino acid sequence: CASSSTGVLGDTQYF. This chain links TRBV6-2 or TRBV6-3 with TRBJ2-3; weak D call: TRBD2 (6 bases). Germline assignment: CDR1 MNHEY and CDR2 SVGEGT. V lost 4 bases, J lost 5 bases, and 16 bases lay in between. CDR3 length: 15 residues.

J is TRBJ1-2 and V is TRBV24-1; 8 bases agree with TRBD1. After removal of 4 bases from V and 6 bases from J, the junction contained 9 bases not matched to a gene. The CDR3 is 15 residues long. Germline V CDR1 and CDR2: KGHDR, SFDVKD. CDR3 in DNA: TGTGCCACCAGTGACCGCGGGACAGGCCGAGATGGCTACACCTTC. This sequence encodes CATSDRGTGRDGYTF.

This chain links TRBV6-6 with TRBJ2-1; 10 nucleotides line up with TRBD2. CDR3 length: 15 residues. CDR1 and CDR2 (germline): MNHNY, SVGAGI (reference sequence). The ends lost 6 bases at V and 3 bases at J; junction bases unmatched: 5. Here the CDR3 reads CASSPTSGIYNEQFF. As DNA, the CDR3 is TGTGCCAGCAGCCCTACTAGCGGGATCTACAATGAGCAGTTCTTC.

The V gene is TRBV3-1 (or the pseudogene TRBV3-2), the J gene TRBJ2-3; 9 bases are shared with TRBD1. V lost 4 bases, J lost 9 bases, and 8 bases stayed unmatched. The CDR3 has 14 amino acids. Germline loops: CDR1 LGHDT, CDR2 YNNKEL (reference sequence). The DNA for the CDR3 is TGTGCCAGCAGCCCGGACAGGGGAGTACCCACGCAGTATTTT. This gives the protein CASSPDRGVPTQYF.

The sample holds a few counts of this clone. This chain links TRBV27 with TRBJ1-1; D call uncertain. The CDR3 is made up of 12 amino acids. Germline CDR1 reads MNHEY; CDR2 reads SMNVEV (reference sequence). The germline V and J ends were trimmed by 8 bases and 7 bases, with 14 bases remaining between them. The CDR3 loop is CASLGGVYEAFF. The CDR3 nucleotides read TGTGCCAGCCTAGGCGGGGTCTATGAAGCTTTCTTT.

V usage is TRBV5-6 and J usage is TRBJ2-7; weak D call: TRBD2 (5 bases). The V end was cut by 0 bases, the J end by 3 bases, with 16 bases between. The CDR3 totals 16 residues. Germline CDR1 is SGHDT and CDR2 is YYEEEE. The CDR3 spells CASSLAGVGRDYEQYF. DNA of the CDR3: TGTGCCAGCAGCTTGGCCGGGGTCGGCCGGGACTACGAGCAGTACTTC.

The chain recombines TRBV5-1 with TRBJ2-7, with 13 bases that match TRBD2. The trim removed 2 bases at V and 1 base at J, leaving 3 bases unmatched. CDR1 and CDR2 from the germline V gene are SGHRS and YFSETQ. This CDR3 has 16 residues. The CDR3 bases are TGCGCCAGCAGCTTCGGACTAGCGGGGGAATCCTACGAGCAGTACTTC. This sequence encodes CASSFGLAGESYEQYF.

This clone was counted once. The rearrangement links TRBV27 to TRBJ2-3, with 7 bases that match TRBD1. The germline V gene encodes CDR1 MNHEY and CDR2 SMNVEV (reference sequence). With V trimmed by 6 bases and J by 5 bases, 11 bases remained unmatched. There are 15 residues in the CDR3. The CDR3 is CASSPQGVEEDTQYF. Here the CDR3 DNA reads TGTGCCAGCAGCCCGCAGGGGGTTGAGGAAGATACGCAGTATTTT.

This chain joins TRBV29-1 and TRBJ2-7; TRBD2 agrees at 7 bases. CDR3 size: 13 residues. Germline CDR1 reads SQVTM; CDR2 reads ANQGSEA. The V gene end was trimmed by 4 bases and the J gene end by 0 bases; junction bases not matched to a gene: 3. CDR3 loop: CSVGGGSSYEQYF. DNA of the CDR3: TGCAGCGTTGGGGGAGGGAGCTCCTACGAGCAGTACTTC.

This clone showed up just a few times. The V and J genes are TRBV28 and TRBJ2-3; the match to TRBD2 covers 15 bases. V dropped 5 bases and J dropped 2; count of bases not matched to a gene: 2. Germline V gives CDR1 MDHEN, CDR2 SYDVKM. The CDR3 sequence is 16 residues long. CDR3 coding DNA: TGTGCCAGCAGTCGGACTAGCGGGGGGGTCACAGATACGCAGTATTTT. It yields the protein CASSRTSGGVTDTQYF.

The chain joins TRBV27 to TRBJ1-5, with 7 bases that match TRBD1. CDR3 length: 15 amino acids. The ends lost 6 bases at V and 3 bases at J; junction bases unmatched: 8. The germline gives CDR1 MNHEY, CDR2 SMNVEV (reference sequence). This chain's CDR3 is CASRTGQVNNQPQHF. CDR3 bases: TGTGCCAGCAGGACAGGACAGGTCAACAATCAGCCCCAGCATTTT.

CDR3 sequence: CASIKTEYQETQYF. CDR3 coding DNA: TGTGCCAGCATTAAGACAGAGTACCAAGAGACCCAGTACTTC. The chain employs TRBV2 and TRBJ2-5; weak D call: TRBD1 (5 bases). Germline V CDR1 and CDR2: SNHLY, FYNNEI. Between the trimmed V and J ends, which lost 7 bases and 0 bases, there was a span of 12 bases. The CDR3 extends over 14 amino acids.